The 18 T cell receptor beta chains in this list originate from one sample, sequenced in a study of post-analysis software for immune sequencing data. General study results and limits: Compared with controls, patients had more of about five TRBV segments, including TRBV5-6, TRBV5-1 and TRBV20-1.

Unique molecular identifiers tagged the TCR beta cDNA libraries. A single record per CDR3 protein comes from TCRdb applying MiXCR to the PCR reads. The table lists around 700,000 distinct CDR3 sequences, approximately 59% of them singletons. What these receptors recognize is not known. The specimen sequenced was blood. The receptors here all came from a girl aged 2-10 years with multiple sclerosis.

This clonotype was seen more than once but under ten times. The rearrangement links TRBV3-1 to TRBJ2-3; the D gene is possibly TRBD2 (5 bases). Germline CDR1 and CDR2: LGHDT and YNNKEL (reference sequence). V lost 0 bases to trimming and J lost 1 base, with 11 bases between them. This CDR3 comprises 16 residues. Written as DNA, the CDR3 is TGTGCCAGCAGCCAAGACTCGAGCGGAGGCACAGATACGCAGTATTTT. Residues: CASSQDSSGGTDTQYF.

The V and J genes are TRBV7-2 and TRBJ2-4; TRBD2 is a possible D gene (7 bases). Trimming took 5 bases from V and 1 from J, leaving 18 bases between them. Germline-derived CDR1 and CDR2 are SGHTA and FQGNSA. The length of the CDR3 is 17 residues. CDR3: CASSPRGGSPAKNIQYF. The CDR3 coding sequence is TGTGCCAGCAGCCCGAGGGGGGGTTCTCCTGCCAAAAACATTCAGTACTTC.

The V gene is TRBV10-3, the J gene TRBJ1-5; D unclear. Per the germline V gene, CDR1 is ENHRY and CDR2 is SYGVKD. This CDR3 spans 15 amino acids. The germline V and J ends were trimmed by 0 bases and 2 bases, with 8 bases remaining between them. The CDR3 region is CAISESLRGNQPQHF. The CDR3 DNA reads TGTGCCATCAGTGAGTCGTTGAGGGGCAATCAGCCCCAGCATTTT.

This clonotype is a singleton in its sample. The V and J genes are TRBV6-1 and TRBJ2-1, with 10 bases aligning to TRBD2. The germline gives CDR1 MNHNS, CDR2 SASEGT. CDR3 length equals 17 residues. Trimming took 6 bases from V and 5 from J; bases not matched to a gene: 13. In nucleotides, the CDR3 is TGTGCCAGCAGATCGTCCTCGATAGCGGGAGGAGACAATGAGCAGTTCTTC. Translating gives CASRSSSIAGGDNEQFF.

The genes are TRBV10-2 and TRBJ2-5; D gene ambiguous. V dropped 2 bases and J dropped 4 bases, with 8 bases sitting between them. Germline V gene sequence: CDR1 WSHSY, CDR2 SAAADI. The CDR3 has 13 residues. The CDR3 DNA reads TGCGCCAGCAGTGAGAGTACACTAGAGACCCAGTACTTC. It translates to CASSESTLETQYF.

The chain has TRBV20-1 and TRBJ2-3; no clear D gene. Germline CDR1 DFQATT, CDR2 SNEGSKA (reference sequence). V was clipped by 0 bases and J by 5 bases, with 9 bases between them. This CDR3 region has 13 residues. CDR3 protein: CSARDSVVDTQYF. In nucleotides, the CDR3 is TGCAGTGCTAGAGATTCAGTCGTAGATACGCAGTATTTT.

The J gene is TRBJ2-1, the V gene TRBV7-2; unclear D gene. CDR1 and CDR2 from the germline V gene are SGHTA and FQGNSA. With 0 bases removed from V and 6 bases from J, the gap between germline ends came to 12 bases. The CDR3 loop spans 15 amino acids. CDR3 bases: TGTGCCAGCAGCTTAGCGGGCGTCCAGATCAATGAGCAGTTCTTC. It encodes CASSLAGVQINEQFF. Using reference TRBV7-2 and TRBJ2-1 for the parts outside the CDR3, the full variable domain is GAGVSQSPSNKVTEKGKDVELRCDPISGHTALYWYRQSLGQGLEFLIYFQGNSAPDKSGLPSDRFSAERTGGSVSTLTIQRTQQEDSAVYLCASSLAGVQINEQFFGPGTRLTVL.

The CDR3 sequence: CASRTSASYEQYF. The CDR3 bases are TGTGCCAGCAGGACTAGCGCTTCCTACGAGCAGTACTTC. The V call is TRBV12-3 or TRBV12-4, the J call TRBJ2-7, with TRBD2 matching 8 bases. The CDR3 consists of 13 residues. Germline trimming cut 6 bases from V and 1 base from J; bases unmatched to any gene: 2.

The chain recombines TRBV7-3 with TRBJ2-1; 7 bases match TRBD2. Germline V CDR1 and CDR2: SGHTA, FQGTGA. The CDR3 runs 15 residues. V lost 6 bases to trimming and J lost 2 bases; unmatched junction nucleotides: 7. The CDR3 is CASSYPSGPYNEQFF. The DNA for the CDR3 is TGTGCCAGCAGTTACCCTAGCGGTCCCTACAATGAGCAGTTCTTC.

The sample holds a few counts of this clonotype. This chain uses TRBV7-2 with TRBJ1-5, with D possibly TRBD1 on 5 matching bases. V gave up 6 bases and J gave up 2 bases, with 11 bases separating them. CDR1 is SGHTA, CDR2 FQGNSA, per germline. This CDR3 is built from 14 residues. This CDR3 is CASRLGEGNQPQHF. The CDR3 bases are TGTGCCAGCAGATTGGGGGAGGGCAATCAGCCCCAGCATTTT.

This clonotype was seen only a few times. This sequence joins TRBV25-1 and TRBJ2-7, with D perhaps TRBD1 (6 bases). The CDR3 loop spans 15 amino acids. V lost 5 bases and J lost 0, with 14 bases in between. The germline CDR1 and CDR2 sequences are MGHDK and SYGVNS. CDR3 nucleotides: TGTGCCAGCAGTTCCAGAGGGGACAACTCCTACGAGCAGTACTTC. Translation: CASSSRGDNSYEQYF.

This clonotype has just a few counts. The V and J genes are TRBV12-3 or TRBV12-4 and TRBJ2-3, with unresolved D. Trimming removed 4 bases at V and 0 bases at J, with 8 bases between. This CDR3 has 14 residues. DNA for the CDR3: TGTGCCAGCAGTTCCCTCAGTAGCACAGATACGCAGTATTTT. Encoded protein: CASSSLSSTDTQYF.

The V and J genes are TRBV7-2 and TRBJ2-5; tentative D call: TRBD2 (5 bases). The germline CDR1 and CDR2 sequences are SGHTA and FQGNSA. This CDR3 has 14 amino acids. The germline V and J ends were trimmed by 9 bases and 1 base, with 15 bases remaining between them. The CDR3 DNA follows: TGTGCCAGTGCGTGGGAGAGGTTCCAAGAGACCCAGTACTTC. It specifies CASAWERFQETQYF.

The V gene is TRBV20-1, the J gene TRBJ1-2; no firm D call. This CDR3 has 13 residues. V lost 4 bases to trimming and J lost 2 bases, with 11 bases between them. Germline V gene data show CDR1 as DFQATT and CDR2 as SNEGSKA (reference sequence). CDR3: CSAMVRSNYGYTF. The CDR3 region has the DNA TGCAGTGCTATGGTGCGTTCGAACTATGGCTACACCTTC.

The chain uses TRBV7-9 and TRBJ2-6; D remains ambiguous. The V gene lost 0 bases and the J gene lost 9 bases, with 12 bases spanning the gap. Germline loops: CDR1 SEHNR, CDR2 FQNEAQ (reference sequence). The CDR3 consists of 15 residues. The CDR3 DNA follows: TGTGCCAGCAGCTTAGCCCTAAGGGAAGTCAACGTCCTGACTTTC. Translation gives CASSLALREVNVLTF.

This clonotype was observed a few times. V and J are TRBV21-1 and TRBJ2-3. TRBV21-1 is a listed pseudogene. CDR3 length: 13 amino acids. Written as DNA, the CDR3 is TGTGCCAGCATCGAGACCAGCACAGATACGCAGTATTTT. It yields the protein CASIETSTDTQYF.

The chain recombines TRBV15 with TRBJ2-1; 9 bases line up with TRBD1. V shed 0 bases, J shed 7 bases, and the junction held 4 bases outside the gene matches. The germline V gene encodes CDR1 LNHNV and CDR2 YYDKDF (reference sequence). This CDR3 region has 15 residues. The CDR3 sequence is CATSRDGQGTNEQFF. DNA of the CDR3: TGTGCCACCAGCAGAGACGGACAGGGGACAAATGAGCAGTTCTTC. The full variable domain, with the rest looked up from reference TRBV15 and TRBJ2-1, is DAMVIQNPRYQVTQFGKPVTLSCSQTLNHNVMYWYQQKSSQAPKLLFHYYDKDFNNEADTPDNFQSRRPNTSFCFLDIRSPGLGDTAMYLCATSRDGQGTNEQFFGPGTRLTVL.

V usage is TRBV7-3 and J usage is TRBJ2-1; 13 bases align to TRBD2. CDR1 is SGHTA and CDR2 is FQGTGA in the germline V gene. The CDR3 has 15 amino acids. Trimming at V came to 5 bases and at J to 8 bases, leaving 6 bases not matched to a gene. The CDR3 is CASSQGLAGVHEQFF. CDR3 nucleotides: TGTGCCAGCAGCCAAGGACTAGCGGGAGTCCATGAGCAGTTCTTC.